This T cell receptor beta chain appears in the sequencing data of a study of OX40 agonist ivuxolimab in advanced cancers. Looking at the study overall: Of the patients, three showed partial responses, one with hepatocellular carcinoma and two with cutaneous melanoma.

CDR3 size: 15 residues. Trimming took off 4 bases at V and 2 bases at J, with 15 bases between the two ends. In germline, CDR1 is MDHEN, CDR2 SYDVKM. The table came from immunoSEQ multiplex PCR; TCRdb's copy has only in-frame clones and leaves some out. Altogether tens of thousands of clones are present, roughly four fifths being singletons, with the ten largest covering less than 6%. The J gene is TRBJ2-7, the V gene TRBV28; no firm D call. Sequences were derived from CD4+ or CD8+ T cells sorted from blood, sampled in a trial of the OX40 agonist ivuxolimab. The source is an adult with an advanced solid tumor such as melanoma, head and neck, liver or kidney cancer. DNA for the CDR3: TGTGCCAGCAGTTCAAACCCCAGAGCCCCCTACGAGCAGTACTTC. It encodes CASSSNPRAPYEQYF.